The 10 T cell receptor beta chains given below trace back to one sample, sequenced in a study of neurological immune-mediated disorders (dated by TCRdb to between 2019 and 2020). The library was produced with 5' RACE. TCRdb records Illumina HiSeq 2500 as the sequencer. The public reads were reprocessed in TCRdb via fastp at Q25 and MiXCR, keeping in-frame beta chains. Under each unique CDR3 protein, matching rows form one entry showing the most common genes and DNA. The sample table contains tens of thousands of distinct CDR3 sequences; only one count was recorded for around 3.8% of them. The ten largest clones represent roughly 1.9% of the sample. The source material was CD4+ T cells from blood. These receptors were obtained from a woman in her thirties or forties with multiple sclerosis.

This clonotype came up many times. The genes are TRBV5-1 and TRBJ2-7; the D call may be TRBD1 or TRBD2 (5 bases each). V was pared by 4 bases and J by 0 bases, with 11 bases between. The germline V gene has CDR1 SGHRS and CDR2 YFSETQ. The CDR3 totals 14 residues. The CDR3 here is CASSPDGTSYEQYF. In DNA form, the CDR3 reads TGCGCCAGCAGCCCGGACGGGACCTCCTACGAGCAGTACTTC.

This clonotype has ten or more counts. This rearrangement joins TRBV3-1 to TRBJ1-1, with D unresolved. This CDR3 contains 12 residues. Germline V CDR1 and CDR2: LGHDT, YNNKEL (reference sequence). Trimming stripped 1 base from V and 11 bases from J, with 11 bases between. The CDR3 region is CASSQVGWYAFF. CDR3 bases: TGTGCCAGCAGCCAAGTCGGTTGGTATGCTTTCTTT.

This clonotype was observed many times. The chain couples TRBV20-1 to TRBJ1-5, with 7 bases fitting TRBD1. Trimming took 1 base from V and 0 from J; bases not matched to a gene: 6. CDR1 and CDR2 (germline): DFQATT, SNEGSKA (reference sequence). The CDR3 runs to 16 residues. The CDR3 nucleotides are TGCAGTGCTAGAGGGACAGGACTTTATAGCAATCAGCCCCAGCATTTT. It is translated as CSARGTGLYSNQPQHF.

CDR3 protein: CASRPTGGRGNQPQHF. The CDR3 DNA follows: TGTGCCAGCAGACCTACCGGGGGCAGGGGCAATCAGCCCCAGCATTTT. The chain joins TRBV5-5 to TRBJ1-5; D may be TRBD1 (6 bases). The CDR3 spans 16 residues. Germline V gene lookup returns CDR1 SGHKS and CDR2 YYEKEE (reference sequence). The ends were cut back, 5 bases at V and 2 bases at J, with 17 bases in the middle.

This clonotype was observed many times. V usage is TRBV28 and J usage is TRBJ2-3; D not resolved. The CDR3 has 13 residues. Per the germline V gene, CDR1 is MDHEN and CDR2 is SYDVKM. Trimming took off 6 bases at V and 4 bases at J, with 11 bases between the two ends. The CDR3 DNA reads TGTGCCAGCAGGAGTCCCGGGTCAGATACGCAGTATTTT. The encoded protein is CASRSPGSDTQYF.

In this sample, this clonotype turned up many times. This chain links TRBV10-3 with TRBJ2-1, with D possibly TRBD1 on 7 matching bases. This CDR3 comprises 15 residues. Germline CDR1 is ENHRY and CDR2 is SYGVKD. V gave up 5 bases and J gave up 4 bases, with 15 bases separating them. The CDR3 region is CAISPDRAGYNEQFF. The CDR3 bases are TGTGCCATCAGTCCAGACAGGGCGGGGTACAATGAGCAGTTCTTC.

The CDR3 nucleotides read TGCAGCGTGGGACAGGGTGTCTTCTCTGGGGCCAACGTCCTGACTTTC. Translation: CSVGQGVFSGANVLTF. V usage is TRBV29-1 and J usage is TRBJ2-6, with TRBD1 matching over 9 bases. V gave up 6 bases and J gave up 0 bases; unmatched junction bases: 6. CDR1 is SQVTM and CDR2 is ANQGSEA in the germline V gene. The CDR3 length is 16 residues.

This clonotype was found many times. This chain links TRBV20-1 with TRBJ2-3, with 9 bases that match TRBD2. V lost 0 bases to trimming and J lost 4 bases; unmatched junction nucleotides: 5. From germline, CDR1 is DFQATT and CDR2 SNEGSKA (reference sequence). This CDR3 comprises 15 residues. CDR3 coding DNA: TGCAGTGCTAGAGACCCCAGACTAGCGGCAGATACGCAGTATTTT. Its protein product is CSARDPRLAADTQYF.

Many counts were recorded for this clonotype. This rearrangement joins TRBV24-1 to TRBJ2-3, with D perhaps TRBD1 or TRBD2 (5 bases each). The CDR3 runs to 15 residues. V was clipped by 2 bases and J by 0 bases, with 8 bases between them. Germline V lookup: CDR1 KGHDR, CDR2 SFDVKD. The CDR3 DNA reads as TGTGCCACCAGTGATTCGGGGCGAAGCACAGATACGCAGTATTTT. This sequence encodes CATSDSGRSTDTQYF.

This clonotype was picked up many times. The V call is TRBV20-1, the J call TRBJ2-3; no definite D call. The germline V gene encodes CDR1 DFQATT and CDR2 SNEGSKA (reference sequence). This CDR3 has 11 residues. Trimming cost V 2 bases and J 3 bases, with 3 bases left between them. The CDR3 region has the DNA TGCAGTGCTAGACTAACAGATACGCAGTATTTT. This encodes CSARLTDTQYF.